This T cell receptor (beta chain) was observed in a study of blood T cell repertoires in COVID-19. Across about two dozen US areas, participants ranged in age from about 18 to 90 years. Cohort placement rested on clinical history that participants reported themselves. As processed by the authors: Estimation of nucleated cell counts was performed using reference gene primer amplification. Method: immunoSEQ multiplex PCR; TCRdb's copy keeps in-frame clones and lacks some. V and J calls plus clone size are reproduced from that table; the DNA served to infer D and trimming. Among 200,000 to 300,000 clones, about 91% were seen once, and the ten largest hold 1% to 1.5%. The sequencing sample was made of PBMCs or T cells enriched from blood (not recorded which). The receptor comes from a woman in her forties with acute COVID-19.

The CDR3 here is CATSRERRIQETQYF. The CDR3 nucleotides are TGTGCCACCAGCAGAGAAAGGAGGATTCAAGAGACCCAGTACTTC. This chain uses TRBV15 with TRBJ2-5; TRBD2 might be the D (5 bases). The CDR3 covers 15 residues. Germline-derived CDR1 and CDR2 are LNHNV and YYDKDF (reference sequence). Between the trimmed V and J ends, which lost 0 bases and 2 bases, there was a span of 10 bases.